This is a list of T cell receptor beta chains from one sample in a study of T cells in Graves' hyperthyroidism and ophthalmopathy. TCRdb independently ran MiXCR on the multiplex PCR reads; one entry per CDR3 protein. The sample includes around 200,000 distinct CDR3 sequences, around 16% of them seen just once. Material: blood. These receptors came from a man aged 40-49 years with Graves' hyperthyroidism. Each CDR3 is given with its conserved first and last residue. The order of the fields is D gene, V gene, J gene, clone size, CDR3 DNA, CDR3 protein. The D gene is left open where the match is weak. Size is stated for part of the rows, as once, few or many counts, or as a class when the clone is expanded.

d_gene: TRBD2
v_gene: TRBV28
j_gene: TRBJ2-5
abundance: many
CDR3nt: TGTGCCAGCAGCACCGCAGCGGGGGGATATCCGGGGACCCAGTACTTC
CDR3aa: CASSTAAGGYPGTQYF

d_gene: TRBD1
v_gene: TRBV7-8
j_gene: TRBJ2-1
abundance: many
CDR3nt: TGTGCCAGCAGCTCACAGGGGCGGCATGAGCAGTTCTTC
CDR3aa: CASSSQGRHEQFF

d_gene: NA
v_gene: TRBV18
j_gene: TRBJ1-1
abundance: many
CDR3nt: TGTGCCAGCTCACCACAAAATTCGGGAACAACCACTGAAGCTTTCTTT
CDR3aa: CASSPQNSGTTTEAFF

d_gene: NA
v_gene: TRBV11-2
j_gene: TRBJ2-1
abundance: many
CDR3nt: TGTGCCAGCAGCTTAGATTTGCGCGGTCCCTACAATGAGCAGTTCTTC
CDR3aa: CASSLDLRGPYNEQFF

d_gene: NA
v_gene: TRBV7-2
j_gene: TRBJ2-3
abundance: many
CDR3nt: TGTGCCAGCAGCCCGCTACAAGTGAGGGCAGATACGCAGTATTTT
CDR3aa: CASSPLQVRADTQYF

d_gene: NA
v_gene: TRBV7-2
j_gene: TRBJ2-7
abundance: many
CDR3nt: TGTGCCAGCAGCCCCGGAGGGGGGCGCGTTACCTACGAGCAGTACTTC
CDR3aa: CASSPGGGRVTYEQYF

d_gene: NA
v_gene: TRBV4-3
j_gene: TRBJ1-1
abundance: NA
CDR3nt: TGCGCCAGCACCCAAGCCCGAGTTCCTGTTGCTGAAGCGAGGAACACTGAAGCTTTCTTT
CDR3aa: CASTQARVPVAEARNTEAFF

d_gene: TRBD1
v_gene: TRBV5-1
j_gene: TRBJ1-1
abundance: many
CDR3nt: TGCGCCAGCAGCGCTTCGACAGGGTTGGACACTGAAGCTTTCTTT
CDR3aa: CASSASTGLDTEAFF

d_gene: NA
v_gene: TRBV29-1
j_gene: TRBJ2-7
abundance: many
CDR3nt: TGCAGCGTTGTTGGAGGGCAGAACGAGCAGTACTTC
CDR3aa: CSVVGGQNEQYF

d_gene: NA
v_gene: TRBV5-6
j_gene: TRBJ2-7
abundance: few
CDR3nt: TGTGCCAGCAGCTTGGTAGAGGCAATTCTTTACGAGCAGTACTTC
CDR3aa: CASSLVEAILYEQYF

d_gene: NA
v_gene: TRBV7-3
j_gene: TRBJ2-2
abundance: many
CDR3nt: TGTGCCAGCAGCTTTGGGGGCCCCGGGGAGCTGTTTTTT
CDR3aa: CASSFGGPGELFF

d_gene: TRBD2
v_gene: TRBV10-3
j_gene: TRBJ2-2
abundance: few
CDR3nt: TGTGCCATCAGGGATACTAGCGGGGGGAACACCGGGGAGCTGTTTTTT
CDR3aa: CAIRDTSGGNTGELFF

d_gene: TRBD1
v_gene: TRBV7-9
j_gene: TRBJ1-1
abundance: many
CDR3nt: TGTGCCAGCAGCCAGGACAGGGCCAGAACTGAAGCTTTCTTT
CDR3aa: CASSQDRARTEAFF

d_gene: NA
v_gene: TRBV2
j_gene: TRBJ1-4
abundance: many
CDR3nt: TGTGCCAGCAGTGAAAGAGCGACTAATGAAAAACTGTTTTTT
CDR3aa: CASSERATNEKLFF

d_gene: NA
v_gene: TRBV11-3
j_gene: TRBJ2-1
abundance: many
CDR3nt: TGTGCCAGCAGCTTAGATCGGCAGGGCCACCAGTTCTTC
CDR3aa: CASSLDRQGHQFF

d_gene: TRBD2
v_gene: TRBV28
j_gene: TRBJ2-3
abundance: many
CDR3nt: TGTGCCAGCAGTTTATGGGCTAGCGGGGAGGTAGTATACGTAACAGATACGCAGTATTTT
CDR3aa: CASSLWASGEVVYVTDTQYF

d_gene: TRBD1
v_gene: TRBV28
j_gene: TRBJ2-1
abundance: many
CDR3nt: TGTGCCAGCAGTTCGATGACAGGGGGGGTAGAGGAAAAGCAGTTCTTC
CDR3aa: CASSSMTGGVEEKQFF

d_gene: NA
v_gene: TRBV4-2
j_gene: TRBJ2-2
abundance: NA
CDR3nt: TGTGCCAGCAGCCAAGAACCGACCCAATACACCGGGGAGCTGTTTTTT
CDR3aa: CASSQEPTQYTGELFF

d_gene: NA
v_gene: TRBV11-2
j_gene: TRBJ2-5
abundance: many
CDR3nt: TGTGCCAGCAGCACAAAGGGATTGGAAGAGACCCAGTACTTC
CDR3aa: CASSTKGLEETQYF

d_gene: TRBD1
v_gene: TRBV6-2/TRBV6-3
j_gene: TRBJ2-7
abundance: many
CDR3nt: TGTGCCAGCCGCCGGGACAGGGAAAGCGAGCAGTACTTC
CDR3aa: CASRRDRESEQYF

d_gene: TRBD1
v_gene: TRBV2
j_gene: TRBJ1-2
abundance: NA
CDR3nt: TGTGCCAGATCAGGGGGCGTAGGCTATGGCTACACCTTC
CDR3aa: CARSGGVGYGYTF

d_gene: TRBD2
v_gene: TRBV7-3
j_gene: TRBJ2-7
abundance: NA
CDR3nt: TGTGCCAGCAGCTTAGGACTAGCTTCCTCCAGCGAGCAGTACTTC
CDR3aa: CASSLGLASSSEQYF

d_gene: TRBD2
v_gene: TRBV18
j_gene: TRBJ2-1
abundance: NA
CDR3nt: TGTGCCAGCTCACCAGGACTAGCGGGGGGGAGCTCCTACAATGAGCAGTTCTTC
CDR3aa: CASSPGLAGGSSYNEQFF

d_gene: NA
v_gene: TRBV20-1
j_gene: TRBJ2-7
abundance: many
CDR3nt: TGCAGTGCTTACACCTACGAGCAGTACTTC
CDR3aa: CSAYTYEQYF

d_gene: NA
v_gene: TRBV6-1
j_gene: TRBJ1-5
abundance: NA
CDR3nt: TGTGCCAGCAGTGAAGCGAGTGGGGGTCAGCAGCCCCAGCATTTT
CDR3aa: CASSEASGGQQPQHF

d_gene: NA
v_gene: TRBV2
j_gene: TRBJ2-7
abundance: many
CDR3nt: TGTGCCAGCAGCTCAACTAGTAGCGAGCAGTACTTC
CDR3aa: CASSSTSSEQYF

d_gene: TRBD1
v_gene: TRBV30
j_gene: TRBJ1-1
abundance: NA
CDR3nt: TGTGCCCTGACAGGGGGGGGCGCAAGCACTGAAGCTTTCTTT
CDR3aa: CALTGGGASTEAFF

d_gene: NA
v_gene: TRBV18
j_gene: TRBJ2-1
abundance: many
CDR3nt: TGTGCCAGCTCAGTAAATAGGGAGAATGAGCAGTTCTTC
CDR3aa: CASSVNRENEQFF

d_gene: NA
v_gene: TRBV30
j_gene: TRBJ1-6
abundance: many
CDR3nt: TGTGCCTGGACGCTCTATTCCTATAATTCACCCCTCCACTTT
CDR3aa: CAWTLYSYNSPLHF

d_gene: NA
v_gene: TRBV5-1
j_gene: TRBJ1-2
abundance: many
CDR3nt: TGCGCCAGCAGCTTGGATCCAGAAAACTATGGCTACACCTTC
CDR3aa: CASSLDPENYGYTF

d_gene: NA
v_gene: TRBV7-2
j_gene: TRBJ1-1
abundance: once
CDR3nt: TGTGCCACCAGAAACCCGAACACTGAAGTTTTCTTT
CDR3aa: CATRNPNTEVFF

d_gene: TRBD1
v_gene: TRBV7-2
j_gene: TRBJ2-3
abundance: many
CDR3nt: TGTGCCAGCAGCCCTACAGACAGGGTTGGGACAGATACGCAGTATTTT
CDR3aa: CASSPTDRVGTDTQYF

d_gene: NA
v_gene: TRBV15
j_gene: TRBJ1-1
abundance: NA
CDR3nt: TGTGCCACCAGCAGAGATCTTACGTCTTCGGGCACTGAAGCTTTCTTT
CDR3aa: CATSRDLTSSGTEAFF